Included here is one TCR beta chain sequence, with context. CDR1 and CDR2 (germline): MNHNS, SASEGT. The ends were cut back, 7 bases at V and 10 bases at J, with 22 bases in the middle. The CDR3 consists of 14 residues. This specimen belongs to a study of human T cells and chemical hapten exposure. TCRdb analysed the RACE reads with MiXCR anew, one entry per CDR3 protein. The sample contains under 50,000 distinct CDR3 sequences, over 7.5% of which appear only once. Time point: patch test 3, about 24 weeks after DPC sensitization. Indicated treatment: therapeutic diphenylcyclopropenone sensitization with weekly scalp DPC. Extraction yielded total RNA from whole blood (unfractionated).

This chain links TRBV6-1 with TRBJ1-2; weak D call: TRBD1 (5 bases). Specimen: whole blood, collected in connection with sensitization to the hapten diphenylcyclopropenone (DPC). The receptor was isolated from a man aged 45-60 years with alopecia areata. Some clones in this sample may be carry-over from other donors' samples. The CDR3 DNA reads TGTGCCAGCAATTCGGGGGGATCGAATAGGTTCTACACCTTC. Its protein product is CASNSGGSNRFYTF.